The 26 T cell receptor beta chains reported below all come from one sample, sequenced in a study of post-analysis software for immune sequencing data. Prepared TCR beta cDNA libraries contained unique molecular identifiers. TCRdb re-derived calls from the PCR reads in MiXCR, one entry per CDR3 protein. This sample has about 200,000 distinct CDR3 sequences, with 25% to 30% found just once. For these TCRs, the target antigens are not known. Study-wide results and caveats: With TRBV5-6, TRBV5-1 and TRBV20-1 included, about five TRBV segments were more frequent in patients than in controls.

Sequencing was done on a sample of blood. The receptors come from a girl aged 2 to 17 with multiple sclerosis.

Ten or more counts support this clonotype. The chain combines TRBV20-1 with TRBJ2-3, with TRBD2 matching over 7 bases. CDR1 and CDR2 from the germline V gene are DFQATT and SNEGSKA (reference sequence). Trimming at V came to 6 bases and at J to 1 base, leaving 7 bases not matched to a gene. This CDR3 has 14 residues. CDR3 region: CSALVAGGTDTQYF. Here the CDR3 DNA reads TGCAGTGCCCTGGTCGCGGGGGGCACAGATACGCAGTATTTT.

This clonotype was counted a few times. The chain employs TRBV9 and TRBJ1-1, with 7 bases lining up with TRBD1. CDR3 size: 17 residues. V shed 4 bases and J 0 bases; nucleotides not matched to a gene: 12. Germline V gives CDR1 SGDLS, CDR2 YYNGEE. In DNA, the CDR3 is TGTGCCAGCAGCTTTCGTCCGGGGACAGTTTTGAACACTGAAGCTTTCTTT. The encoded protein is CASSFRPGTVLNTEAFF.

In its sample, this clonotype was seen many times. V gene TRBV7-9 combines with J gene TRBJ2-7, with 7 bases identical to TRBD1. The germline V gene has CDR1 SEHNR and CDR2 FQNEAQ (reference sequence). There are 15 residues in the CDR3. The V segment lost 3 bases and the J segment 2 bases; nucleotides outside the gene matches: 7. CDR3 nucleotides: TGTGCCAGCAGCTTCTCCGGGACAGTACCCTACGAGCAGTACTTC. Translation: CASSFSGTVPYEQYF.

The chain employs TRBV7-6 and TRBJ2-3, with 7 bases identical to TRBD2. This CDR3 spans 16 amino acids. Trimming took 3 bases from V and 2 from J; bases not matched to a gene: 8. The germline CDR1 and CDR2 sequences are SGHVS and FNYEAQ. For the CDR3, the DNA is TGTGCCAGCAGCTTCCGAGGACTAGACCTCACAGATACGCAGTATTTT. Its protein product is CASSFRGLDLTDTQYF.

This chain joins TRBV5-5 and TRBJ1-1; perhaps TRBD1 as D (5 bases). Trimming stripped 2 bases from V and 5 bases from J, with 16 bases between. Germline V lookup: CDR1 SGHKS, CDR2 YYEKEE (reference sequence). The CDR3 sequence is 15 residues long. The CDR3 bases are TGTGCCAGCAGCTTTGGGAGCAGGGAAGGGACTGAAGCTTTCTTT. Its translation: CASSFGSREGTEAFF.

In this sample, this clonotype turned up a few times. CDR3 sequence reads: CASSPNRDGTEAFF. DNA for the CDR3: TGTGCCAGCAGCCCTAACAGGGATGGCACTGAAGCTTTCTTT. The chain joins TRBV7-9 to TRBJ1-1, with D perhaps TRBD1 (6 bases). Trimming took off 5 bases at V and 4 bases at J, with 14 bases between the two ends. The CDR3 is 14 amino acids. Germline lookup yields CDR1 SEHNR and CDR2 FQNEAQ (reference sequence).

This clonotype was seen at least ten times. The gene calls are TRBV6-1 and TRBJ2-7, with 11 bases that match TRBD1. The CDR3 runs to 15 residues. CDR1 is MNHNS, CDR2 SASEGT, per germline. V gave up 3 bases and J gave up 0 bases; unmatched junction bases: 1. The CDR3 bases are TGTGCCAGCAGTGATGGGACAGGGGGCTCCTACGAGCAGTACTTC. It specifies CASSDGTGGSYEQYF.

On this clonotype: With a much larger clone just one base away, this may be a read error. The rearrangement links TRBV20-1 to TRBJ1-2; 7 positions agree with TRBD1. The germline gives CDR1 DFQATT, CDR2 SNEGSKA (reference sequence). This CDR3 has 12 residues. The CDR3 DNA reads TGCAGTGCCCCTGGGCAACGAGGGGGCTGCACCTTC. It translates to CSAPGQRGGCTF.

On this clonotype: The junction departs from the called germline gene at one end, perhaps through a read error. This chain joins TRBV5-1 and TRBJ1-1; no firm D call. CDR3 size: 14 residues. The germline V gene has CDR1 SGHRS and CDR2 YFSETQ. The CDR3 DNA follows: TGCGCCAGCAGCGACGGAAGCATGGGGATGAAAGCTTACTTT. The encoded protein is CASSDGSMGMKAYF.

Worth noting for this clonotype: A much larger clone differs from this one at a single base, so this may be a read error. The chain combines TRBV5-5 with TRBJ2-7; D is unresolved. The J call may not be correct, given that the DNA end is closer to TRBJ2-5. The CDR3 sequence is 11 residues long. CDR1 SGHKS and CDR2 YYEKEE come from the germline V gene (reference sequence). CDR3 in DNA: TGTGCCAGCAGCTTGGCGGGGACCCAGTACTTC. Protein: CASSLAGTQYF.

This clonotype came up a few times. A much more abundant neighbour one base away suggests this may be a read error. This sequence joins TRBV6-5 and TRBJ2-7, with D perhaps TRBD1 or TRBD2 (5 bases each). CDR3 length: 15 amino acids. Looked up from germline, CDR1 is MNHEY and CDR2 is SVGAGI. The CDR3 protein is CACSYSTLGDYEQYF. As DNA, the CDR3 is TGTGCCTGCAGTTACTCGACTTTGGGGGACTACGAGCAGTACTTC.

Comment on this clonotype: One base away lies a much larger clone, so this may be a sequencing read error. V usage is TRBV20-1 and J usage is TRBJ2-7, with D maybe TRBD1 (5 bases). Deletions cut 0 bases from V and 7 bases from J, with 19 bases between. Germline values: CDR1 DFQATT, CDR2 SNEGSKA (reference sequence). This CDR3 contains 15 residues. The CDR3 is CSAREKGRNHNEQYF. The CDR3 DNA is TGCAGTGCTAGAGAGAAGGGGCGAAACCACAATGAGCAGTACTTC.

This clonotype was seen a few times. The V gene is TRBV3-1, the J gene TRBJ2-7; D may be TRBD2 (5 bases). V was clipped by 1 base and J by 1 base, with 11 bases between them. Germline V gene data show CDR1 as LGHDT and CDR2 as YNNKEL (reference sequence). This CDR3 contains 15 residues. CDR3 loop: CASSQAGGGSYEQYF. CDR3 in DNA: TGTGCCAGCAGCCAAGCTGGAGGCGGTTCCTACGAGCAGTACTTC.

The rearrangement joins TRBV7-9 to TRBJ1-1, with 7 bases fitting TRBD1. The V segment lost 5 bases and the J segment 11 bases; nucleotides outside the gene matches: 8. The CDR3 spans 12 residues. Germline V gene data show CDR1 as SEHNR and CDR2 as FQNEAQ (reference sequence). This CDR3 is CASSQGGTVAFF. The DNA of the CDR3 is TGTGCCAGCAGCCAGGGGGGGACAGTCGCTTTCTTT.

This clonotype was detected ten times or more. The CDR3 DNA reads as TGTGCCAGCTCGAAGGCCGGGCTCCTTGAGTTCTTC. Translating it yields CASSKAGLLEFF. V usage is TRBV18 and J usage is TRBJ2-1; D is unresolved. The CDR3 covers 12 residues. The V gene's germline CDR1 is KGHSH and CDR2 LQKENI. Trimming removed 6 bases at V and 14 bases at J, with 17 bases between.

This clonotype was observed at least ten times. This chain's CDR3 is CASSEEGPTLHF. CDR3 DNA: TGTGCCAGCAGTGAAGAGGGACCGACCCTCCACTTT. The rearrangement joins TRBV2 to TRBJ1-6; TRBD1 is a possible D gene (5 bases). The CDR3 is made up of 12 amino acids. Germline V gives CDR1 SNHLY, CDR2 FYNNEI. Trimming removed 1 base at V and 14 bases at J, with 9 bases between. Supplemented by reference TRBV2 and TRBJ1-6, the full variable domain reads EPEVTQTPSHQVTQMGQEVILRCVPISNHLYFYWYRQILGQKVEFLVSFYNNEISEKSEIFDDQFSVERPDGSNFTLKIRSTKLEDSAMYFCASSEEGPTLHFGNGTRLTVT.

This clonotype was seen at least ten times. This sequence joins TRBV15 and TRBJ2-7; possible D gene TRBD1, 6 bases. This CDR3 region has 15 residues. V was cut by 4 bases and J by 4 bases, with 17 bases left in between. In germline, CDR1 is LNHNV, CDR2 YYDKDF (reference sequence). The CDR3 is CATSTPGALEYEQYF. In nucleotides, the CDR3 is TGTGCCACCAGCACTCCAGGGGCCCTTGAATACGAGCAGTACTTC.

A note on this clonotype: Given a much more abundant clone one base away, this may be a read error. The chain uses TRBV10-3 and TRBJ2-7, with D perhaps matching TRBD1 or TRBD2 (5 bases each). Trimming pared 6 bases from V and 7 bases from J, leaving 19 bases between. This CDR3 has 14 residues. The V gene's germline CDR1 is ENHRY and CDR2 SYGVKD. For the CDR3, the DNA is TGTGCCATCAGGGAGGCAGGGAGCTTGACGGAGCAGTACTTC. Translation: CAIREAGSLTEQYF.

Worth noting for this clonotype: One end of the junction is discordant with germline, which a read error may explain. The chain links TRBV7-9 to TRBJ1-1; D is uncertain. From germline, CDR1 is SEHNR and CDR2 FQNEAQ (reference sequence). CDR3 length: 19 residues. CDR3: CASGLVRNPDGELNTEAFF. The CDR3 DNA follows: TGTGCCAGCGGCTTAGTTCGTAATCCCGACGGAGAGTTGAACACTGAAGCTTTCTTT.

This clonotype was recorded at least ten times. CDR3 sequence: CSAQGIRETQYF. Here the CDR3 DNA reads TGCAGCGCCCAGGGTATTCGAGAGACCCAGTACTTC. This sequence joins TRBV29-1 and TRBJ2-5; possible D gene TRBD1, 5 bases. This CDR3 is built from 12 residues. Per the germline V gene, CDR1 is SQVTM and CDR2 is ANQGSEA. The germline V and J ends were trimmed by 7 bases and 4 bases, with 13 bases remaining between them.

In this sample, this clonotype turned up many times. The genes are TRBV3-1 and TRBJ2-3, with 9 bases aligning to TRBD2. This CDR3 has 16 residues. V was pared by 0 bases and J by 8 bases, with 9 bases of the junction left unmatched. Germline loops: CDR1 LGHDT, CDR2 YNNKEL (reference sequence). DNA of the CDR3: TGTGCCAGCAGCCAAGATGGGGTGGTAGCGGGAGCTACGCAGTATTTT. Residues: CASSQDGVVAGATQYF.

This clonotype was detected many times. The chain employs TRBV20-1 and TRBJ1-5, with 11 bases fitting TRBD1. The trim removed 3 bases at V and 4 bases at J, leaving 5 bases unmatched. This CDR3 is built from 15 residues. CDR1 is DFQATT and CDR2 is SNEGSKA in the germline V gene (reference sequence). The CDR3 region is CSASLDRGLNQPQHF. The CDR3 DNA sequence: TGCAGTGCTAGCCTGGACAGGGGGCTTAATCAGCCCCAGCATTTT.

This clonotype was seen only a few times. The chain carries TRBV12-3 or TRBV12-4 and TRBJ2-3; 14 bases are shared with TRBD2. CDR3 size: 17 residues. V lost 5 bases, J lost 3 bases, and 7 bases stayed unmatched. The CDR3 DNA reads TGTGCCAGCAGTCCCTCCGGGACTAGCGGGGGTACAGATACGCAGTATTTT. It encodes CASSPSGTSGGTDTQYF.

The chain is built from TRBV7-2 and TRBJ2-2; TRBD1 matches at 12 bases. This CDR3 spans 16 amino acids. Germline CDR1 is SGHTA and CDR2 is FQGNSA. The V and J ends lost 4 bases and 6 bases, in that order; junction bases with no gene match: 6. CDR3: CASSYLGQGAPGELFF. The CDR3 DNA reads TGTGCCAGCAGCTATTTGGGACAGGGGGCGCCCGGGGAGCTGTTTTTT.

This clonotype was recorded a few times. The chain uses TRBV5-5 and TRBJ2-3; TRBD2 matches 8 bases. Germline assignment: CDR1 SGHKS and CDR2 YYEKEE (reference sequence). The trim removed 4 bases at V and 0 bases at J, leaving 4 bases unmatched. CDR3 size: 15 residues. The CDR3 is CASSERGMSTDTQYF. The DNA of the CDR3 is TGTGCCAGCAGCGAGCGGGGGATGAGCACAGATACGCAGTATTTT.

This clonotype showed up just a few times. The V gene is TRBV7-9, the J gene TRBJ1-2, with D perhaps matching TRBD1 (5 bases). V shed 5 bases and J shed 6 bases, with 19 bases lying between them. Per the germline V gene, CDR1 is SEHNR and CDR2 is FQNEAQ (reference sequence). The CDR3 covers 15 residues. The CDR3 nucleotides read TGTGCCAGCAGCCCCGATGGGGGAGAGTTTAATGGCTACACCTTC. Translation gives CASSPDGGEFNGYTF. Full variable domain (remainder filled in from reference TRBV7-9 and TRBJ1-2): DTGVSQNPRHKITKRGQNVTFRCDPISEHNRLYWYRQTLGQGPEFLTYFQNEAQLEKSRLLSDRFSAERPKGSFSTLEIQRTEQGDSAMYLCASSPDGGEFNGYTFGSGTRLTVV.